This entry describes one TCR beta chain. As yet, its antigen is unknown. The CDR3 covers 16 residues. Trimming removed 0 bases at V and 3 bases at J, with 16 bases between. Germline values: CDR1 SGHRS, CDR2 YFSETQ. The record originates from a study of prognosis after radiotherapy for stage I lung cancer. Turning to the study itself: There were 15 or so patients with newly diagnosed primary stage I lung tumors and a few patients with oligometastatic NSCLC after surgical resection of the primary tumor. The study recorded distant metastases in several patients (median roughly 7 months) after radiotherapy and no significant progression in more than 14.

Study conclusions and caveats: Median unique TCR clone counts of approximately 9,600 versus 7,200 showed a fall after stereotactic body radiation therapy. Post-therapy Shannon entropy was lower in patients developing distant metastases following stereotactic body radiation therapy.

It was by two-round multiplex PCR that TCR beta CDR3 was amplified from genomic DNA. Round-one PCR had primers specific to each TRBV and TRBJ gene. Using its own MiXCR run on the multiplex PCR reads, TCRdb lists one record per CDR3 protein. Of about 27,000 distinct CDR3 sequences in the sample, just over 45% were seen once. The chain uses TRBV5-1 and TRBJ2-7, with a tentative D call TRBD1 (6 bases). The receptor was isolated from a donor aged 50 or older with non-small cell lung cancer. Sequencing used PBMCs, obtained before or after stereotactic body radiation therapy (not recorded which). The chain's CDR3 is CASSLANREPYYEQYF. The CDR3 DNA follows: TGCGCCAGCAGCTTGGCGAACAGGGAACCTTACTACGAGCAGTACTTC.